This T cell receptor beta chain was identified during a study of cytomegalovirus exposure and HLA in healthy donors. Study findings and constraints: Using the classifier, cytomegalovirus status was reportedly diagnosed with high specificity and sensitivity. The TCR clusters that emerged in the first cohort tended, a later analysis found, to co-occur in the 95 to 150 validation repertoires.

Profiled with immunoSEQ multiplex PCR; TCRdb holds only in-frame clones, not every one. The table has 140,000 or so clones, roughly nine tenths seen once. The CDR3 spans 14 residues. Germline V gives CDR1 GTSNPN, CDR2 SVGIG (reference sequence). V shed 6 bases and J shed 0 bases, with 14 bases lying between them. With respect to this clone: The antigen is unknown.

Source material: PBMCs. J is TRBJ1-1 and V is TRBV30; tentatively, D is TRBD1 (5 bases). The TCR originated in a man between 18 and 35 years old in good health and CMV-seronegative. Here the CDR3 DNA reads TGTGCCTGTTCCCAGGGTTTCATGAACACTGAAGCTTTCTTT. Its translation: CACSQGFMNTEAFF.